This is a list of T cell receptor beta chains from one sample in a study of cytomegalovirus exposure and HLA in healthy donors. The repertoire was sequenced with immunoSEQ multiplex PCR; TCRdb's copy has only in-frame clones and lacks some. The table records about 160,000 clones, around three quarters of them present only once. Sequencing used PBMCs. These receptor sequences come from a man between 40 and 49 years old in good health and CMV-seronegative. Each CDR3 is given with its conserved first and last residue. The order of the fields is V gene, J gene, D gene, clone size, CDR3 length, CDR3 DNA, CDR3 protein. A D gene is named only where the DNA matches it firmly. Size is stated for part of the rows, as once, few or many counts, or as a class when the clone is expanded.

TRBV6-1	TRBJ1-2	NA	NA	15	TGTGCCAGCAGTGACGGGGGACGTGGTAACTATGGCTACACCTTC	CASSDGGRGNYGYTF
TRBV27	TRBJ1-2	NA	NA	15	TGTGCCAGCAGTTTAGGCCCGACTGCTAACTATGGCTACACCTTC	CASSLGPTANYGYTF
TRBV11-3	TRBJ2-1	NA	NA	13	TGTGCCAGCAGCGCGCGGAATTACAATGAGCAGTTCTTC	CASSARNYNEQFF
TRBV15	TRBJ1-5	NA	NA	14	TGTGCCACCAGCAGAGATGCGAGCAATCAGCCCCAGCATTTT	CATSRDASNQPQHF
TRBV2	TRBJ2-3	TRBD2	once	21	TGTGCCAGCAGTGAACGGGGGCTAGCGGGAAAGGGGACGACCAAAGCATGGGGGCAGTATTTT	CASSERGLAGKGTTKAWGQYF
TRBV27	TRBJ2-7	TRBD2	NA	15	TGTGCCAGCAGGGGGTCAGAGCGGGAGAGTTACGAGCAGTACTTC	CASRGSERESYEQYF
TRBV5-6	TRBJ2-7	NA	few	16	TGTGCCAGCAGCGTTAGACTCGGAGGGAGTACATACGAGCAGTACTTC	CASSVRLGGSTYEQYF
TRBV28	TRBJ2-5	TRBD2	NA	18	TGTGCCAGCACCAAGGAGGGAGGAATAGCGGGAGAAAGGGAGACCCAGTACTTC	CASTKEGGIAGERETQYF
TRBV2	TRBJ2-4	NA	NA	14	TGTGCCAGCGGAAAGGACTTACCGAGAAACATTCAGTACTTC	CASGKDLPRNIQYF
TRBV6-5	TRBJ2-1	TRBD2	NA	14	TGTGCCAGCAGGGGGGGACTAGCTAACCGCGAGCAGTTCTTC	CASRGGLANREQFF
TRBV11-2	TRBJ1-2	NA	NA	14	TGTGCCAGCAGCCTTAGAAATACCCCTAATGGCTACACCTTC	CASSLRNTPNGYTF
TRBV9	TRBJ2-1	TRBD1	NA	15	TGTGCCAGCAGCCCAGGACAGGGGGCGTACAATGAGCAGTTCTTC	CASSPGQGAYNEQFF
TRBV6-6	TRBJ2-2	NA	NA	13	TGTGCCAGCTACGGGTTTGACACCGGGGAGCTGTTTTTT	CASYGFDTGELFF
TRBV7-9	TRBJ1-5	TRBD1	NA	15	TGTTCCAGCAGCTCCTCTACAGGGGGCAATCAGCCCCAGCATTTT	CSSSSSTGGNQPQHF
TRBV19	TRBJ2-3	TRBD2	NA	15	TGTGCCAGTAGTATAGTAGCGGGAGTGCCAGATACGCAGTATTTT	CASSIVAGVPDTQYF
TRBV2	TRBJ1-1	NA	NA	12	TGTGCCAGTACTATAAGATACACTGAAGCTTTCTTT	CASTIRYTEAFF
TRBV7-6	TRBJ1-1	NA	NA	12	TGTGCCAGCAGCTGGCCGACAGAGGAAGCTTTCTTT	CASSWPTEEAFF
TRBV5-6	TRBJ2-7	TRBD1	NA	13	TGTGCCAGCAGCTTTCCTTCAGGGGGCGAGCAGTACTTC	CASSFPSGGEQYF
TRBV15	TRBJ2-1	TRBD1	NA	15	TGTGCCACCAGCAGGTGGACAGGGTCCTACAATGAGCAGTTCTTC	CATSRWTGSYNEQFF
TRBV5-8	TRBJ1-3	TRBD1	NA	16	TGTGCCAGCAGCCCCGGACAGGAGAGCTCTGGAAACACCATATATTTT	CASSPGQESSGNTIYF
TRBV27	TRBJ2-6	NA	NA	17	TGTGCCAGCAGTTCCCAGGGCTCGTCCTCAGGGGCCAACGGCCTGACTTTC	CASSSQGSSSGANGLTF
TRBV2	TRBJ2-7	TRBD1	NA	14	TGTGCCAGCAGTGACTGGGACAGGGGGGACGAGCAGTACTTC	CASSDWDRGDEQYF
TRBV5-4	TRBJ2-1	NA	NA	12	TGTGCCAGCAGCGTGACTTACAATGAGCAGTTCTTC	CASSVTYNEQFF
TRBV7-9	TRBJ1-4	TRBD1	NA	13	TGTGCCAGCAGCTTCCGACAGGGAGAAAAACTGTTTTTT	CASSFRQGEKLFF
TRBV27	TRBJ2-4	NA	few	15	TGTGCCAGCAGTTCTACTAGGGCAGGCGGGGACATTCAGTACTTC	CASSSTRAGGDIQYF
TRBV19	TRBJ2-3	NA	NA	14	TGTGCCAGTAAGACGGGAGTATCGTCAGATACGCAGTATTTT	CASKTGVSSDTQYF
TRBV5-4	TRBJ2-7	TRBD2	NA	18	TGTGCCAGCAGCCCCGGTCCTAGCGGGAGGGATATGTCCTACGAGCAGTACTTC	CASSPGPSGRDMSYEQYF
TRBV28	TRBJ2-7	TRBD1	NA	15	TGTGCCAGCGGGACCGGGACAGGGGGCTTGCGCGAGCAGTACTTC	CASGTGTGGLREQYF
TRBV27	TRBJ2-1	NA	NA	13	TGTGCCAGCAGTTTCGACCATTTGGGGGCGCAGTTCTTC	CASSFDHLGAQFF
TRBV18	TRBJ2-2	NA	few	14	TGTGCCAGCTCACCTAGAAGCGGTCCCGCGGAGCTGTTTTTT	CASSPRSGPAELFF
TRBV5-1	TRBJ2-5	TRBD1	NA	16	TGCGCCAGCAGCTTGTTCGGACAGGGGGCTGAGGAGACCCAGTACTTC	CASSLFGQGAEETQYF
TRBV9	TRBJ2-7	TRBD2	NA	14	TGTGCCAGCAGCGTAGGAGCGGGGTACTACGAGCAGTACTTC	CASSVGAGYYEQYF
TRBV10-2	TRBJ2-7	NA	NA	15	TGCGCCAGCAACCCCGCCAGGGGAATACTGGACGAGCAGTACTTC	CASNPARGILDEQYF
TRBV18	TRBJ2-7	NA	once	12	TGTGCCAGCCTGTCTGGGGGCCTCGAGCAGTACTTC	CASLSGGLEQYF
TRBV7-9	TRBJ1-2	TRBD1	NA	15	TGTGCCAGCAGCCCTAGTCCACAGGGGTGGTATGGCTACACCTTC	CASSPSPQGWYGYTF
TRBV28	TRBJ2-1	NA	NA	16	TGTGCCAGCAGTCCGGCCCCGGGACAACAGCCCAATGAGCAGTTCTTC	CASSPAPGQQPNEQFF
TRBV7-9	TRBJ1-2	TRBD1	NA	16	TGTTCCAGCAGCTCTAGCGAGGACAGGGGCAACTATGGCTACACCTTC	CSSSSSEDRGNYGYTF
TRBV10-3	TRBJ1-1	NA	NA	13	TGTGCCATCAGTGAGTCAGAGTTGTCTGAAGCTTTCTTT	CAISESELSEAFF
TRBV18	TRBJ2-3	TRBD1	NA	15	TGTGCCAGCTCACCTGTGACAGGGGTGAGAGATACGCAGTATTTT	CASSPVTGVRDTQYF
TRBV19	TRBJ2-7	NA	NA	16	TGTGCCAGTAGTTCCCTGAGGGGGGACAGAGCCTACGAGCAGTACTTC	CASSSLRGDRAYEQYF
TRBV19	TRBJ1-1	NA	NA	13	TGTGCCAGTAGTATTAGTAGGAACACTGAAGCTTTCTTT	CASSISRNTEAFF
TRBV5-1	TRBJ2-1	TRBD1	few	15	TGCGCCAGCAGCCTAAGGACAGGGTTGAACAATGAGCAGTTCTTC	CASSLRTGLNNEQFF